These 16 T cell receptor beta chains came from one sample sequenced in a study of post-analysis software for immune sequencing data. Prepared TCR beta cDNA libraries contained unique molecular identifiers. Each CDR3 protein is one row after TCRdb ran MiXCR on the PCR reads. This sample has hundreds of thousands of distinct CDR3 sequences; over 45% occur once, and the top ten carry 10% to 12%. Their recognized antigens are unknown. Overall study results and limits: Five or six TRBV segments, TRBV5-6, TRBV5-1 and TRBV20-1 among them, were found more frequent in patients than controls.

Sequenced sample: blood. The source is a girl aged 2 to 10 with multiple sclerosis.

The chain has TRBV6-5 and TRBJ2-2; perhaps D is TRBD1 or TRBD2 (5 bases each). V was trimmed by 9 bases and J by 0 bases, leaving 11 bases between them. Per the germline V gene, CDR1 is MNHEY and CDR2 is SVGAGI. The CDR3 contains 14 residues. CDR3 sequence (DNA): TGTGCCAGTCGGGGACCTTCGAACACCGGGGAGCTGTTTTTT. Translating it yields CASRGPSNTGELFF.

The genes are TRBV7-2 and TRBJ1-5, with D possibly matching TRBD1 (5 bases). Between the trimmed V and J ends, which lost 5 bases and 7 bases, there was a span of 18 bases. CDR3 length: 15 amino acids. The germline gives CDR1 SGHTA, CDR2 FQGNSA. DNA for the CDR3: TGTGCCAGCAGCCCTAGTCGGGGCCAGGAACAGCCCCAGCATTTT. This codes for CASSPSRGQEQPQHF. Full variable domain (missing parts from reference TRBV7-2 and TRBJ1-5): GAGVSQSPSNKVTEKGKDVELRCDPISGHTALYWYRQSLGQGLEFLIYFQGNSAPDKSGLPSDRFSAERTGGSVSTLTIQRTQQEDSAVYLCASSPSRGQEQPQHFGDGTRLSIL.

The rearrangement uses TRBV3-1 and TRBJ2-3; no definite D call. Trimming stripped 1 base from V and 2 bases from J, with 7 bases between. The CDR3 has 14 amino acids. Germline CDR1 LGHDT, CDR2 YNNKEL (reference sequence). The CDR3 reads CASSQGQFTDTQYF. In DNA, the CDR3 is TGTGCCAGCAGCCAAGGTCAGTTCACAGATACGCAGTATTTT.

This CDR3 is CASRRQGTTDTQYF. In DNA form, the CDR3 reads TGTGCCAGCAGAAGACAGGGGACAACAGATACGCAGTATTTT. V gene TRBV12-3 or TRBV12-4 combines with J gene TRBJ2-3, with 8 bases lining up with TRBD1. V lost 6 bases and J lost 3; bases outside the gene matches: 5. The CDR3 spans 14 residues.

The gene calls are TRBV20-1 and TRBJ2-3; 7 bases map to TRBD1. There are 15 residues in the CDR3. From germline, CDR1 is DFQATT and CDR2 SNEGSKA (reference sequence). Trimming cost V 0 bases and J 2 bases; bases outside gene matches: 5. CDR3 nucleotide sequence: TGCAGTGCTAGAGAACAGGGGCTACCCACAGATACGCAGTATTTT. Protein sequence: CSAREQGLPTDTQYF.

The chain joins TRBV29-1 to TRBJ2-1, with 11 bases that match TRBD2. The CDR3 runs 14 residues. With 1 base clipped from V and 7 bases from J, the junction kept 3 bases outside the gene matches. Germline V gene lookup returns CDR1 SQVTM and CDR2 ANQGSEA. In DNA, the CDR3 is TGCAGCGTTGAAGTTCGACTAGCGGGAAATGAGCAGTTCTTC. This codes for CSVEVRLAGNEQFF.

The gene calls are TRBV15 and TRBJ2-1; D is perhaps TRBD2 (7 bases). CDR3 length: 13 residues. The germline CDR1 and CDR2 sequences are LNHNV and YYDKDF (reference sequence). CDR3 sequence (DNA): TGTGCGGCTAGGGGGGGCGCGAGAAATGAGCAGTTCTTC. It encodes CAARGGARNEQFF.

This clonotype came up a few times. As DNA, the CDR3 is TGTGCCAGCAGTTACTCGTTCGAGCCGGGACAGGGGAGCTATGGCTACACCTTC. Translating gives CASSYSFEPGQGSYGYTF. The chain recombines TRBV6-5 with TRBJ1-2; 10 bases are a match to TRBD1. The V gene end was trimmed by 0 bases and the J gene end by 4 bases; junction bases not matched to a gene: 11. Germline loops: CDR1 MNHEY, CDR2 SVGAGI. The CDR3 has 18 residues.

The V call is TRBV27, the J call TRBJ2-7; D is possibly TRBD2 (5 bases). This CDR3 spans 14 amino acids. V dropped 1 base and J dropped 3 bases, with 10 bases sitting between them. Germline V lookup: CDR1 MNHEY, CDR2 SMNVEV (reference sequence). CDR3 sequence reads: CASSLLSGNYEQYF. The CDR3 DNA reads TGTGCCAGCAGTTTATTATCCGGGAACTACGAGCAGTACTTC.

V and J are TRBV2 and TRBJ1-5, with 9 positions matching TRBD1. Germline CDR1 and CDR2: SNHLY and FYNNEI. This CDR3 region has 14 residues. V was pared by 4 bases and J by 2 bases, with 0 bases of the junction left unmatched. In nucleotides, the CDR3 is TGTGCCAGCAGTGGACAGGGGGGCAATCAGCCCCAGCATTTT. This encodes CASSGQGGNQPQHF.

The table lists this clonotype with a count of one. CDR3 DNA sequence: TGCGCCAGCAGCTTGACAGGGGATTGGGGCTACACCTTC. Its translation: CASSLTGDWGYTF. The chain has TRBV5-1 and TRBJ1-2; 7 bases match TRBD1. Germline values: CDR1 SGHRS, CDR2 YFSETQ. The CDR3 is 13 residues long. The junction had 5 bases not matched to a gene; V was cut back by 1 base and J by 8 bases.

The CDR3 DNA reads TGCGCCAGCAGCTTGGGGGATGGGGCCGGCACAGATACGCAGTATTTT. This sequence encodes CASSLGDGAGTDTQYF. The genes are TRBV5-1 and TRBJ2-3; a possible D gene is TRBD1 (5 bases). The CDR3 covers 16 residues. The germline V and J ends were trimmed by 0 bases and 1 base, with 12 bases remaining between them. From germline, CDR1 is SGHRS and CDR2 YFSETQ. Supplemented by reference TRBV5-1 and TRBJ2-3, the full variable domain reads KAGVTQTPRYLIKTRGQQVTLSCSPISGHRSVSWYQQTPGQGLQFLFEYFSETQRNKGNFPGRFSGRQFSNSRSEMNVSTLELGDSALYLCASSLGDGAGTDTQYFGPGTRLTVL.

As for this clonotype: Mismatch with germline at one junction end may stem from a read error. The rearrangement joins TRBV6-5 to TRBJ1-1; weak D call: TRBD1 (5 bases). The CDR3 is 15 residues long. CDR1 is MNHEY, CDR2 SVGAGI, per germline. Here the CDR3 reads CASSEQDGEFTEAFF. CDR3 nucleotides: TGTGCCAGCAGCGAACAGGATGGAGAGTTCACTGAAGCTTTCTTC.

V gene TRBV12-3 or TRBV12-4 combines with J gene TRBJ1-5, with D hard to call. V was shortened by 6 bases and J by 0 bases, with 9 bases between the two germline ends. CDR3 length: 14 amino acids. CDR3 bases: TGTGCCAGCAGCATACAGATTAGCAATCAGCCCCAGCATTTT. The encoded protein is CASSIQISNQPQHF.

Written as DNA, the CDR3 is TGCGCCAGCAGCCAAGAGCAGGGTACTGGGGCCAACGTCCTGACTTTC. It encodes CASSQEQGTGANVLTF. The chain couples TRBV4-3 to TRBJ2-6; D perhaps matches TRBD1 (5 bases). The CDR3 covers 16 residues. V was cut by 0 bases and J by 2 bases, with 8 bases left in between. Germline assignment: CDR1 LGHNA and CDR2 YSLEER.

The rearrangement uses TRBV6-5 and TRBJ1-1; D is possibly TRBD1 (5 bases). Trimming pared 5 bases from V and 2 bases from J, leaving 15 bases between. CDR3 length: 15 amino acids. Per the germline V gene, CDR1 is MNHEY and CDR2 is SVGAGI. CDR3 residues: CASSKTGRGNTEAFF. In DNA form, the CDR3 reads TGTGCCAGCAGTAAAACGGGACGGGGAAACACTGAAGCTTTCTTT.